Shown below are 17 T cell receptor beta chains from a single sample sequenced in a study of OX40 agonist ivuxolimab in advanced cancers. The method was the immunoSEQ multiplex PCR assay. This immuneACCESS table, as held by TCRdb, lists in-frame sequences with V and J called but not all clones. Of the missing ones, under half trace to an unresolved V gene in checked studies; the others have no known cause. Within this sample are roughly 87,000 clones, with about 89% of them counted one time only. The top ten clones comprise 8.4% of the sample. The sample was CD4+ or CD8+ T cells sorted from blood, taken in a trial of the OX40 agonist ivuxolimab. The receptor source for this set is an adult with an advanced solid tumor such as melanoma, head and neck, liver or kidney cancer.

Concerning this clone itself: Mismatch with germline at one junction end may stem from a read error. V gene TRBV5-3 combines with J gene TRBJ2-2, with D tentatively TRBD1 (6 bases). TRBV5-3 is given ORF status, its function remaining uncertain. The CDR3 runs 13 residues. CDR3 DNA sequence: TGTGCCAGCAGCTTAGGGGGAGCCGGGGAGCTGTTTTTT. Translated, it gives CASSLGGAGELFF.

About this clone itself: The identical CDR3 is also encoded by other nucleotide sequences in the sample. The chain couples TRBV9 to TRBJ2-3; unclear D gene. Trimming stripped 5 bases from V and 1 base from J, with 2 bases between. Germline V gives CDR1 SGDLS, CDR2 YYNGEE. The CDR3 contains 11 residues. CDR3 protein: CASSRTDTQYF. CDR3 nucleotides: TGTGCCAGCAGTCGCACAGATACGCAGTATTTT.

The chain employs TRBV7-3 and TRBJ2-3; D unclear. CDR3 size: 14 residues. V lost 5 bases to trimming and J lost 2 bases, with 11 bases between them. Germline loops: CDR1 SGHTA, CDR2 FQGTGA. The CDR3 loop is CASSQGPFTDTQYF. The CDR3 DNA is TGTGCCAGCAGCCAAGGCCCCTTCACAGATACGCAGTATTTT.

V gene TRBV28 combines with J gene TRBJ2-1; 9 positions match TRBD2. The CDR3 contains 15 residues. Germline CDR1 reads MDHEN; CDR2 reads SYDVKM. The trim removed 5 bases at V and 9 bases at J, leaving 11 bases unmatched. The CDR3 spells CASSGLKLAGFEQFF. The CDR3 coding sequence is TGTGCCAGCAGTGGGCTCAAGCTAGCGGGGTTTGAGCAGTTCTTC.

The chain links TRBV13 to TRBJ2-7, with D perhaps matching TRBD1 (5 bases). The CDR3 loop spans 14 amino acids. CDR1 and CDR2 (germline): PRHDT, FYEKMQ (reference sequence). V gave up 5 bases and J gave up 3 bases, with 14 bases separating them. In DNA form, the CDR3 reads TGTGCCAGCAGCGTATCAGGGTTGGGCTACGAGCAGTACTTC. Translation: CASSVSGLGYEQYF.

The rearrangement uses TRBV10-3 and TRBJ1-4; TRBD1 aligns across 7 bases. V lost 3 bases, J lost 5 bases, and 6 bases stayed unmatched. Germline loops: CDR1 ENHRY, CDR2 SYGVKD. The length of the CDR3 is 15 residues. The CDR3 loop is CAISDSDRVNEKLFF. As DNA, the CDR3 is TGTGCCATCAGTGATTCCGACAGGGTAAATGAAAAACTGTTTTTT.

This rearrangement joins TRBV14 to TRBJ1-2, with a tentative D call TRBD1 (6 bases). V lost 1 base and J 6 bases, leaving 12 bases between the germline ends. The CDR3 is 14 residues long. CDR1 is SGHDN and CDR2 is FVKESK in the germline V gene. The DNA of the CDR3 is TGTGCCAGCAGCCAAGGGTGGACAGTTGATGGCTACACCTTC. It encodes CASSQGWTVDGYTF.

This clone appeared once. This chain uses TRBV7-2 with TRBJ2-2; 9 bases align to TRBD1. V dropped 4 bases and J dropped 5; count of bases not matched to a gene: 11. This CDR3 comprises 17 residues. Germline V gene data show CDR1 as SGHTA and CDR2 as FQGNSA. The CDR3 DNA is TGTGCCAGCAGCTCCCACCGGGACAGGGTGAGGACCGGGGAGCTGTTTTTT. The encoded protein is CASSSHRDRVRTGELFF.

This chain links TRBV6-5 with TRBJ2-1, with D possibly TRBD2 on 5 matching bases. Trimming left V 2 bases short and J 4 bases short, with 9 bases between. The V gene's germline CDR1 is MNHEY and CDR2 SVGAGI. The length of the CDR3 is 14 residues. CDR3 nucleotides: TGTGCCAGCAGTTACCGAAGCGGTTACAATGAGCAGTTCTTC. The encoded protein is CASSYRSGYNEQFF.

The rearrangement links TRBV6-5 to TRBJ2-3, with D uncertain. V shed 2 bases and J shed 2 bases, with 2 bases lying between them. CDR3 length: 12 amino acids. Germline V gives CDR1 MNHEY, CDR2 SVGAGI. CDR3 nucleotide sequence: TGTGCCAGCAGTTACAACACAGATACGCAGTATTTT. The encoded protein is CASSYNTDTQYF.

The genes are TRBV6-5 and TRBJ1-2; unclear D gene. The V gene lost 6 bases and the J gene lost 2 bases, with 16 bases spanning the gap. CDR3 length equals 15 residues. The V gene's germline CDR1 is MNHEY and CDR2 SVGAGI. CDR3 sequence (DNA): TGTGCCAGCAGCCCCGACTTAATTATAAACTATGGCTACACCTTC. Translation gives CASSPDLIINYGYTF.

The chain has TRBV4-3 and TRBJ2-1; TRBD2 might be the D (6 bases). The CDR3 is 16 amino acids. The germline V and J ends were trimmed by 5 bases and 4 bases, with 18 bases remaining between them. Germline values: CDR1 LGHNA, CDR2 YSLEER. The CDR3 coding sequence is TGCGCCAGCAGCAAAACATTCGGGGGTGGTTACAATGAGCAGTTCTTC. It codes for CASSKTFGGGYNEQFF.

This chain joins TRBV6-5 and TRBJ1-4; D possibly corresponds to TRBD1 (5 bases). The CDR3 runs to 11 residues. Looked up from germline, CDR1 is MNHEY and CDR2 is SVGAGI. Trimming pared 8 bases from V and 8 bases from J, leaving 9 bases between. CDR3 coding DNA: TGTGCCAGCCGACACAGGGAAAAACTGTTTTTT. As protein: CASRHREKLFF.

The chain carries TRBV6-1 and TRBJ2-5; D uncertain. V shed 5 bases and J shed 5 bases, with 12 bases lying between them. The CDR3 is 13 amino acids. Germline V gene sequence: CDR1 MNHNS, CDR2 SASEGT. CDR3 sequence (DNA): TGTGCCAGCAGTAGAAATCCCCGGGAGACCCAGTACTTC. This sequence encodes CASSRNPRETQYF.

This chain's CDR3 is CAISAGQGLVRQFF. The CDR3 DNA reads as TGTGCCATCAGTGCGGGACAGGGCTTGGTTCGACAGTTCTTC. This chain joins TRBV10-3 and TRBJ2-1, with 9 nucleotides matching TRBD1. The V segment lost 4 bases and the J segment 13 bases; nucleotides outside the gene matches: 11. The CDR3 has 14 amino acids. Per the germline V gene, CDR1 is ENHRY and CDR2 is SYGVKD.

With respect to this clone: Other DNA sequences from this sample encode an identical CDR3 as well. The chain carries TRBV27 and TRBJ2-1; D is uncertain. Trimming took off 3 bases at V and 10 bases at J, with 16 bases between the two ends. CDR1 MNHEY and CDR2 SMNVEV come from the germline V gene (reference sequence). This CDR3 has 14 residues. CDR3 region: CASSLGLPGQEQFF. CDR3 nucleotide sequence: TGTGCCAGCAGTTTGGGCCTCCCGGGCCAAGAGCAGTTCTTC.

This sequence joins TRBV28 and TRBJ2-3, with no clear D. The length of the CDR3 is 11 residues. The V and J ends lost 3 bases and 4 bases respectively, with 2 bases between them. The germline gives CDR1 MDHEN, CDR2 SYDVKM. The CDR3 spells CASSFSDTQYF. CDR3 coding DNA: TGTGCCAGCAGTTTTTCAGATACGCAGTATTTT.